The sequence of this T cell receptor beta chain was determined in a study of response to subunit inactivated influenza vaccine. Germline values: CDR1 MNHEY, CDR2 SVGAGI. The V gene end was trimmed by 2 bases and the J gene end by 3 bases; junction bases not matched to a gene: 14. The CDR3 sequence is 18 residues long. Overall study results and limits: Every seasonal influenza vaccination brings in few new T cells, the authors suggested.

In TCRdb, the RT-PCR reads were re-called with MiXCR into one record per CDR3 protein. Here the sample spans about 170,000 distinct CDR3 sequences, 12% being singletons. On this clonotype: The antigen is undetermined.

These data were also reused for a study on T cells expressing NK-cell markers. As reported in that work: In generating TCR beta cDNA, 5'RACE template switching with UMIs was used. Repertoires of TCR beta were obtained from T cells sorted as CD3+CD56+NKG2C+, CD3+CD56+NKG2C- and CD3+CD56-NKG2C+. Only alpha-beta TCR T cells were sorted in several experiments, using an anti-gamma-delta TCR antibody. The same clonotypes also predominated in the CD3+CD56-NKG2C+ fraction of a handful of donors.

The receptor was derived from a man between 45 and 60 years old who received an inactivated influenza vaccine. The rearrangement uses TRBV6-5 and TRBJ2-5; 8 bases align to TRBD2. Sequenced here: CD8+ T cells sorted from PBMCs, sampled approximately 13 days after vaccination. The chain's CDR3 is CASSYSRSTRAGEETQYF. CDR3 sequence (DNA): TGTGCCAGCAGTTACAGCCGGTCCACCAGAGCGGGAGAAGAGACCCAGTACTTC.